The TCR beta chain under discussion was sequenced for a study of blood T cell repertoires in COVID-19. Across the study: In each case, the material was cDNA or gDNA derived from T cells, B-cell-depleted T cells, or PBMCs.

Generated by immunoSEQ multiplex PCR, the TCRdb table keeps only in-frame clones and is missing some. The profile shows tens of thousands of clones, approximately 85% of them singletons. Germline V lookup: CDR1 WSHSY, CDR2 SAAADI. The ends were cut back, 4 bases at V and 2 bases at J, with 12 bases in the middle. The CDR3 runs 14 residues. The source material was peripheral blood. V is TRBV10-2 and J is TRBJ2-7; tentative D call: TRBD1 (5 bases). The clonotype comes from a man aged 65-85 years with acute or convalescent COVID-19. Here the CDR3 reads CASSVLGRAYEQYF. CDR3 nucleotide sequence: TGCGCCAGCAGTGTTTTAGGCAGGGCCTACGAGCAGTACTTC.